Following are 2 T cell receptor beta chains from one sample sequenced in a study of naive and memory T cell subsets. Their target antigens are unknown. Two oligonucleotides, mixed equimolar, formed the beta constant-region primer covering TRBC1 and TRBC2. The ligated cDNA underwent four PCR rounds using SP2 and nested alpha and beta constant-region primers. TCRdb analysed the UMI-ligation and nested PCR reads with MiXCR anew, one entry per CDR3 protein. The sample has 140,000 to 150,000 distinct CDR3 sequences, roughly 22% seen once. Whole-study results and caveats: Naive repertoires, especially CD8, held a few larger clonotypes, possibly memory cells re-expressing CD45RA.

Material: naive CD4+ T cells from blood. These receptors came from a human donor in good health.

The CDR3 sequence is CASSPGMASGFF. The CDR3 coding sequence is TGTGCCAGCAGCCCGGGTATGGCCTCAGGTTTCTTT. This chain joins TRBV7-9 and TRBJ1-1; D not certain. The germline gives CDR1 SEHNR, CDR2 FQNEAQ (reference sequence). V was cut by 5 bases and J by 13 bases, with 17 bases left in between. The length of the CDR3 is 12 residues.

The V call is TRBV6-2 or TRBV6-3, the J call TRBJ2-2, with 10 bases matching TRBD2. Germline CDR1 is MNHEY and CDR2 is SVGEGT. V lost 0 bases to trimming and J lost 5 bases; unmatched junction nucleotides: 6. This CDR3 has 17 amino acids. The CDR3 DNA reads as TGTGCCAGCAGTTACTCGGCTAGCGGGAGAGGTACCGGGGAGCTGTTTTTT. This codes for CASSYSASGRGTGELFF.